This TCR beta chain was sequenced during a study of CD8 T cells in Susac syndrome (dated by TCRdb to 2018 to 2020). As for the study more broadly: Repertoire sequencing was used to test whether CD8+ T cell activation and differentiation in Susac syndrome was antigen driven.

Points the paper makes about the study in general: The number of individuals in the TCR sequencing and HLA analysis was acknowledged as relatively small.

From a lookup of the germline V gene, CDR1 and CDR2 are MGHDK and SYGVNS. The CDR3 holds 14 amino acids from the cysteine to the phenylalanine. Kept here is only the CDR3 DNA, which spans 42 bases and is read in frame from base 1. V drops 3 bases and J drops 0 bases, leaving 8 bases in between. RNA was extracted with the RNeasy kit and about 0.5 to 1 ug was reverse transcribed using random hexamers. The immunoSEQ multiplex PCR assay, covering 54 Vbeta and 13 Jbeta segments, was used to amplify TCR beta CDR3 regions. PCR amplification bias was corrected by using a synthetic template baseline for primer optimization and computational correction. Under the source paper's analysis protocol: Reads were annotated to V, D and J genes per IMGT and analyzed with immunoSEQ Analyzer, keeping only productive sequences. To calculate clonality, Shannon entropy was normalized by log2 of the number of productive unique sequences and then subtracted from one. Public and private clones were assessed among the 100 most prevalent clones of each patient and control. Clones were defined as Susac-specific if absent from the healthy and MS cohorts, from around 1,000 published viral clones and from other ImmuneACCESS disease sequences. The public reads were reprocessed in TCRdb via fastp at Q25 and MiXCR, keeping in-frame beta chains. When rows share a CDR3 protein, they turn into one entry using the most common DNA and genes. TCRdb, not the authors, supplied the V and J calls. The sample yields some 100,000 distinct CDR3 sequences; about 96% were counted once. Under 0.1% of the sample is in the top ten clones.

Peripheral blood CD8+ and CD4+ T cells from healthy donors, Susac syndrome patients and multiple sclerosis patients were profiled by high-throughput TCR beta sequencing. Healthy donors were included as age- and sex-matched controls. Bulk CD8+ and CD4+ T cells were purified magnetically by negative isolation, whereas CD8+ TEMRA cells were enriched by FACS. Blood was drawn into EDTA tubes, processed within 24 hours, and PBMCs were isolated by density gradient centrifugation. PBMCs intended for TCR sequencing were frozen in liquid nitrogen and were later thawed in a 37 degrees C water bath. The sorted or isolated CD4+, CD8+ and CD8+ TEMRA cells reached a purity of at least 90%. A remark on this clonotype: Its binding antigen is unknown. Base qualities are missing; no much larger clone stands one base away.

Sequencing was done on a sample of CD4+ T cells from PBMCs. This clonotype was sampled from a human donor in good health. This sequence uses TRBV25-1 and TRBJ1-1, with an unclear D gene assignment. This receptor has the CDR3 CASSDPGMNTEAFF. The nucleotides read TGTGCCAGCAGTGATCCCGGAATGAACACTGAAGCTTTCTTT.